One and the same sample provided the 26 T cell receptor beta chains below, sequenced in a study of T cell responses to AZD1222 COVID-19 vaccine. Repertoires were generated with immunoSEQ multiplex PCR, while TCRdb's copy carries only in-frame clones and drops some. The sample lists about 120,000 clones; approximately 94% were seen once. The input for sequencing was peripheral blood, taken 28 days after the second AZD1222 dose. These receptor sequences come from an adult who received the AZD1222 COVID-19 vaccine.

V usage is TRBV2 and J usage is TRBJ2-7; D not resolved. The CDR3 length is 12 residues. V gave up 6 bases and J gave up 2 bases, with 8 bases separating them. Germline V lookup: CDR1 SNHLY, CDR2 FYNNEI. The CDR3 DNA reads TGTGCCAGCAGCTCCGGGCCCTACGAGCAGTACTTC. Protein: CASSSGPYEQYF.

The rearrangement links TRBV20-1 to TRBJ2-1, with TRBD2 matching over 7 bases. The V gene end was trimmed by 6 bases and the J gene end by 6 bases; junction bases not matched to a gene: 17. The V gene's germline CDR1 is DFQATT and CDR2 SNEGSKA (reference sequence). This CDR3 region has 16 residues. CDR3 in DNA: TGCAGTGCCAGTCCCAAAGCGGGACCCCCGGGCAATGAGCAGTTCTTC. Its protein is CSASPKAGPPGNEQFF.

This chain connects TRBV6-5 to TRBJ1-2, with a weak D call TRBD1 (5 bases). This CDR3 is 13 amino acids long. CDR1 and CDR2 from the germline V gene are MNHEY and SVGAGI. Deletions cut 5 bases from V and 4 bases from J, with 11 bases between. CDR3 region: CASSRREAYGYTF. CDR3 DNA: TGTGCCAGCAGTCGCAGGGAGGCCTATGGCTACACCTTC.

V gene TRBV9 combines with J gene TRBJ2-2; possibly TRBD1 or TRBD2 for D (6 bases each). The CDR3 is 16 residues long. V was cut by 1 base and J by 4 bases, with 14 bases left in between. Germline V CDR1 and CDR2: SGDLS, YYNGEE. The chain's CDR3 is CASSVNKGGGTGELFF. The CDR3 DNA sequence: TGTGCCAGCAGCGTAAACAAAGGGGGAGGCACCGGGGAGCTGTTTTTT.

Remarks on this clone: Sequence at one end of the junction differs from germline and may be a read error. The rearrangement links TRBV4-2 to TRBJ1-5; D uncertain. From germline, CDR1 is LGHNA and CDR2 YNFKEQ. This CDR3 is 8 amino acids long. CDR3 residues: CVYWPQHF. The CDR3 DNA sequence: TGCGTCTACTGGCCCCAGCATTTT.

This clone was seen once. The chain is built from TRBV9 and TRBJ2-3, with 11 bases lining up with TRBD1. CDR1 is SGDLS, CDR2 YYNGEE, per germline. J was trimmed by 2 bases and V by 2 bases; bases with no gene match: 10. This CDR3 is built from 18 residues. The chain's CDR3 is CASSVFSGQGANTDTQYF. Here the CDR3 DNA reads TGTGCCAGCAGCGTCTTTTCTGGACAGGGGGCGAACACAGATACGCAGTATTTT. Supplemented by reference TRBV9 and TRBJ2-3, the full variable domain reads DSGVTQTPKHLITATGQRVTLRCSPRSGDLSVYWYQQSLDQGLQFLIQYYNGEERAKGNILERFSAQQFPDLHSELNLSSLELGDSALYFCASSVFSGQGANTDTQYFGPGTRLTVL.

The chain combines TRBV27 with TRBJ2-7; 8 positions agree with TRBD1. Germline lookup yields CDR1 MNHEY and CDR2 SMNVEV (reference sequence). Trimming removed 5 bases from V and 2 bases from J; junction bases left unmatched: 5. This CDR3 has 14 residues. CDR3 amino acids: CASSPGTGPYEQYF. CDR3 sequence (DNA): TGTGCCAGCAGTCCCGGGACAGGACCCTACGAGCAGTACTTC.

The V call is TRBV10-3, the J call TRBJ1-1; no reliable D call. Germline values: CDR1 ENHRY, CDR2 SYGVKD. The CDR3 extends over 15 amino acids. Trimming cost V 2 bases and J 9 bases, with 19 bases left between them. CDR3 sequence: CAISELGVSALKAFF. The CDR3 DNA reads TGTGCCATCAGTGAGCTCGGCGTCAGCGCCTTGAAAGCTTTCTTT.

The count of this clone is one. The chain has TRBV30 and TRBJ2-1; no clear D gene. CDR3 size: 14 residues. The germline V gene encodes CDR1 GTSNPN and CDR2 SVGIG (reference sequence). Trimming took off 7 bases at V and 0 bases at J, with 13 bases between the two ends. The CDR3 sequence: CAFESYNSYNEQFF. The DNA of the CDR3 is TGTGCCTTCGAATCCTACAACTCCTACAATGAGCAGTTCTTC.

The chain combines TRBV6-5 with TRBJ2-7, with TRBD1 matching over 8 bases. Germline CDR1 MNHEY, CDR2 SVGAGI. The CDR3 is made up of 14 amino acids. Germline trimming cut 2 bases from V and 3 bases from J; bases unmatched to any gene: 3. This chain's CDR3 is CASSYGTGNYEQYF. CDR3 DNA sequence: TGTGCCAGCAGTTACGGGACAGGTAACTACGAGCAGTACTTC.

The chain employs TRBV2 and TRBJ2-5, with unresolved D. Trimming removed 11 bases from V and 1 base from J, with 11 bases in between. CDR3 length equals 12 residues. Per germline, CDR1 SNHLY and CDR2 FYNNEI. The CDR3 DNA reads TGTGCCGACCAGAGGACCCAAGAGACCCAGTACTTC. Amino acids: CADQRTQETQYF.

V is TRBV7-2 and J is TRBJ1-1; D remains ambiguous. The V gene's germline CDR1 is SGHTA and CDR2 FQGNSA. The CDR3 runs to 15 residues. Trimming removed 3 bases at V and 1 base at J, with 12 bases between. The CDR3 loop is CASSFSGRGNTEAFF. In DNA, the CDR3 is TGTGCCAGCAGCTTCTCGGGCCGAGGGAACACTGAAGCTTTCTTT.

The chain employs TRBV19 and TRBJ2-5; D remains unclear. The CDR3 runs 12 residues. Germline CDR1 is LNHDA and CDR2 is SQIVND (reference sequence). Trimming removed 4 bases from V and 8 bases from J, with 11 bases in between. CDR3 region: CASSTNPGTQYF. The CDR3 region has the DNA TGTGCCAGTAGTACCAACCCGGGCACCCAGTACTTC.

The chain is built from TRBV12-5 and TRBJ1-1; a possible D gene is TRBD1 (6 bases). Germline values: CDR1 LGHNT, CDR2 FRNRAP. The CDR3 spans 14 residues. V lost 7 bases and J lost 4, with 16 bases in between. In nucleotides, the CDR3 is TGTGCTAGTGCCCTACAGGGTTTGAGCACTGAAGCTTTCTTT. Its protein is CASALQGLSTEAFF.

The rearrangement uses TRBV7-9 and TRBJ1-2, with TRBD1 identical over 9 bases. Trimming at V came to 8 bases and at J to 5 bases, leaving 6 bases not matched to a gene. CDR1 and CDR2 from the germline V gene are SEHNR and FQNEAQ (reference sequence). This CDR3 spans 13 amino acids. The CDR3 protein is CASVQGAEYGYTF. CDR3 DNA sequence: TGTGCCAGCGTACAGGGGGCTGAATATGGCTACACCTTC.

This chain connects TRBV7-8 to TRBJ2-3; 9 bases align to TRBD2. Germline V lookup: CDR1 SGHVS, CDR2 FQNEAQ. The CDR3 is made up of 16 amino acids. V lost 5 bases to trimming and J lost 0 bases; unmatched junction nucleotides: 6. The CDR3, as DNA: TGTGCCAGCAGCCAACGACTAGCGGAGAGCACAGATACGCAGTATTTT. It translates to CASSQRLAESTDTQYF.

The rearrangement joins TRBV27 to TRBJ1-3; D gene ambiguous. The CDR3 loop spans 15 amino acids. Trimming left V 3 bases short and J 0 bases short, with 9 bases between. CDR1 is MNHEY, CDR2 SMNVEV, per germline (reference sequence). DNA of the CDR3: TGTGCCAGCAGTTTGAAGCCCTCCTCTGGAAACACCATATATTTT. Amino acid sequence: CASSLKPSSGNTIYF.

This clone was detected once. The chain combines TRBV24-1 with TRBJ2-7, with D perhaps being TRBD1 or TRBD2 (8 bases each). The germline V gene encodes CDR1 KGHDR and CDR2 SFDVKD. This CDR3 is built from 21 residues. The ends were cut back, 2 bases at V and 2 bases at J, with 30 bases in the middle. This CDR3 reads CATSDSIVRHPGGGGPYEQYF. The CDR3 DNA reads TGTGCCACCAGTGATTCAATCGTACGTCACCCAGGGGGCGGGGGGCCCTACGAGCAGTACTTC.

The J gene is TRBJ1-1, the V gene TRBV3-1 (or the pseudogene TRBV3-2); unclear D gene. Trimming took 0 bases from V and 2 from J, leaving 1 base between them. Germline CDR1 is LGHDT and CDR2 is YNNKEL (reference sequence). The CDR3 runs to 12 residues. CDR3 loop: CASSQDNTEAFF. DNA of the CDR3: TGTGCCAGCAGCCAAGATAACACTGAAGCTTTCTTT.

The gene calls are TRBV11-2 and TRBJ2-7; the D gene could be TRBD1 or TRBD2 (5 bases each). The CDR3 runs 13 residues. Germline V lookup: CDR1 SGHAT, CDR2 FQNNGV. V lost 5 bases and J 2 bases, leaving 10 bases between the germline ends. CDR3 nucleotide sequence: TGTGCCAGCAGCCCACGGGACCCCTACGAGCAGTACTTC. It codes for CASSPRDPYEQYF.

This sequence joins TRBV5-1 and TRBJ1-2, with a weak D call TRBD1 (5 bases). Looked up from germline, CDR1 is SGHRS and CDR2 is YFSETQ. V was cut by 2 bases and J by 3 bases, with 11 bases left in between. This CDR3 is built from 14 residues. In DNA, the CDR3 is TGCGCCAGCAGCTTACGGGGCGTGGACTATGGCTACACCTTC. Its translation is CASSLRGVDYGYTF.

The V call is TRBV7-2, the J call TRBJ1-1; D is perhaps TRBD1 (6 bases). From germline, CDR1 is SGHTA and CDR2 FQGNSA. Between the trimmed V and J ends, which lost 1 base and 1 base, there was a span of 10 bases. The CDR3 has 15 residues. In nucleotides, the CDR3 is TGTGCCAGCAGCTTAGAAGGACAGCCGAACACTGAAGCTTTCTTT. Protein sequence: CASSLEGQPNTEAFF.

DNA of the CDR3: TGTGCCTGGAGCATCTCGAAGGGGCAGTTCTTC. Its protein is CAWSISKGQFF. The genes are TRBV30 and TRBJ2-1, with unresolved D. This CDR3 has 11 amino acids. The germline V gene encodes CDR1 GTSNPN and CDR2 SVGIG (reference sequence). The V and J ends lost 3 bases and 12 bases respectively, with 12 bases between them.

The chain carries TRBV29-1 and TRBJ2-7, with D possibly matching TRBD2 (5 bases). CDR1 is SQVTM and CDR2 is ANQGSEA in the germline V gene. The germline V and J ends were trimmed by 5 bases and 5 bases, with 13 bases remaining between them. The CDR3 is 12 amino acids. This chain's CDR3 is CSVFQRENEQYF. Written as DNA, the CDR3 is TGCAGCGTTTTTCAACGGGAAAACGAGCAGTACTTC.

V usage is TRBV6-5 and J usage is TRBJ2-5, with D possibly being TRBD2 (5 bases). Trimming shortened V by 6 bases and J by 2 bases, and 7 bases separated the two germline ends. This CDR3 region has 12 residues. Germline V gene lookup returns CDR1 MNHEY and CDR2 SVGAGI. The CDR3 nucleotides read TGTGCCAGCAGAACGGGGCAAGAGACCCAGTACTTC. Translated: CASRTGQETQYF.

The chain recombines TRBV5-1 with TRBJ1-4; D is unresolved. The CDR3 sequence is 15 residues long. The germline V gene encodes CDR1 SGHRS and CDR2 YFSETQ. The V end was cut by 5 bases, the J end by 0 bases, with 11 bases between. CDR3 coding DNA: TGCGCCAGCAGTCTTCGATGGGCAACTAATGAAAAACTGTTTTTT. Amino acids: CASSLRWATNEKLFF.